Listed below are T cell receptor beta chains from one sample, sequenced in a study of PD-1 blockade in classical Hodgkin lymphoma. Repertoires were generated with immunoSEQ multiplex PCR, while TCRdb's copy carries only in-frame clones and drops some. The repertoire holds around 31,000 clones, with just over 70% as singletons. The specimen comprised peripheral blood mononuclear cells (PBMCs), sampled before the second cycle of nivolumab. These receptors were collected from a human donor with classical Hodgkin lymphoma. Both conserved end residues are part of each CDR3.

j_call v_call cdr3_aa
TRBJ1-2 TRBV6-6 CASRPQGINYGYTF
TRBJ2-1 TRBV4-3 CASSQDVASGPYNEQFF
TRBJ1-1 TRBV10-1 CASSDPDRFTEAFF
TRBJ2-2 TRBV25-1 CASGTGSNTGELFF
TRBJ1-1 TRBV5-1 CASSLVRQGMANTEAFF
TRBJ2-5 TRBV29-1 CASGGEETQYF
TRBJ2-1 TRBV7-8 CASSLQLAGLYNEQFF
TRBJ2-1 TRBV5-1 CASRGLAVPWNEQFF
TRBJ1-2 TRBV28 CASSLPGQGAVVANYGYTF
TRBJ1-5 TRBV28 CASSRLQGNQPQHF
TRBJ2-1 TRBV28 CASSLNTGKKEQFF
TRBJ1-1 TRBV18 CASLRGGLNTEAFF
TRBJ1-5 TRBV7-2 CASSYGTGGAGLGNQPQHF
TRBJ2-1 TRBV4-3 CASSQDKWGPYNEQFF
TRBJ1-2 TRBV2 CASMRGDPYGYTF
TRBJ1-1 TRBV9 CASSVVANTEAFF
TRBJ2-1 TRBV25-1 CASSAGTSGRGGAFF
TRBJ2-7 TRBV6-5 CASSYGAGSSYEQYF
TRBJ1-2 TRBV10-3 CAIKLDNLLGDGYTF
TRBJ1-2 TRBV7-9 CASSFDNYGYTF
TRBJ1-3 TRBV4-1 CASSQDRGFGNTIYF
TRBJ2-4 TRBV9 CASSPQLAKNIQYF
TRBJ1-2 TRBV28 CASSLGYFPNYGYTF
TRBJ2-2 TRBV6-5 CASRSDRRNTGELFF
TRBJ2-1 TRBV9 CASSVEQGGVHNEQFF
TRBJ2-2 TRBV2 CASSEAAITGELFF
TRBJ2-2 TRBV19 CASSPRDGTGELFF
TRBJ2-1 TRBV7-9 CASSLLGWNEQFF
TRBJ1-1 TRBV5-6 CASSMGSRMNTEAFF
TRBJ1-3 TRBV10-3 CAISPNRNTIYF
TRBJ1-5 TRBV19 CASSFDRGPNQPQHF
TRBJ1-6 TRBV5-8 CASSAGTIRNSPLHF
TRBJ1-1 TRBV7-3 CASSSGGGNTEAFF
TRBJ2-7 TRBV7-2 CASSSRGRQSYEQYF
TRBJ1-5 TRBV6-5 CACAWASDQPQHF
TRBJ2-1 TRBV4-2 CASSQDAGGYNEQFF
TRBJ2-7 TRBV5-4 CASSFQGRVHEQYF
TRBJ2-7 TRBV30 CAWSGGQGALDEQYF
TRBJ1-1 TRBV7-8 CASSLRAENTEAFF
TRBJ2-3 TRBV6-6 CASSYGLTPTDTQYF
TRBJ1-2 TRBV5-1 CASSLAGYGYTF
TRBJ1-4 TRBV5-8 CASSFPGSRLPFF
TRBJ2-2 TRBV7-3 CASSLRRGNTGELFF
TRBJ1-1 TRBV19 CASSIFGGLNTEAFF
TRBJ2-5 TRBV10-3 CATQTSGGETQYF
TRBJ2-5 TRBV10-3 CAINGQHNQETQYF
TRBJ2-7 TRBV6-6 CASSSPSSGSSYEQYF
TRBJ1-5 TRBV29-1 CSVEDRGPTQHF
TRBJ1-2 TRBV7-9 CASSFGPEGYTF
TRBJ2-7 TRBV18 CASSPTGERSGEQYF